This T cell receptor beta chain is drawn from a study of blood T cell repertoires in COVID-19. About the study: COVID-19 samples, acute and convalescent, were from the United States, Italy and Spain. PBMCs, B-cell-depleted T cells, or T cells provided the cDNA or gDNA that made up the material.

Libraries were prepared by immunoSEQ multiplex PCR; TCRdb keeps only in-frame clonotypes and omits some of them. Seen here are roughly 160,000 clones, over 70% observed once, and the top ten hold approximately 12%. The V gene lost 1 base and the J gene lost 0 bases, with 13 bases spanning the gap. The germline V gene encodes CDR1 MDHEN and CDR2 SYDVKM. The CDR3 is 17 residues long. All enrollees were about 18 to 89 years old and from roughly 22 US areas. Recovered status applied to Cohort 3 donors who had two consecutive negative PCRs. It also applied to those with clearance or with symptom resolution.

Input material: PBMCs or T cells enriched from blood (not recorded which). The V and J genes are TRBV28 and TRBJ1-5; D is possibly TRBD1 (5 bases). The sequence was collected from a woman aged 55-75 years who had recovered from COVID-19. CDR3: CASSLFSGQPSNQPQHF. Written as DNA, the CDR3 is TGTGCCAGCAGTTTATTTAGCGGACAACCTAGCAATCAGCCCCAGCATTTT.